This T cell receptor (beta chain) is drawn from a study of a mutant IDH1 vaccine in newly diagnosed glioma. At the level of the study: Investigators started vaccination 4-6 weeks after radiotherapy alone, or with temozolomide cycles. Every participant had undergone radiotherapy, temozolomide, or both before, and most underwent both.

The time point was: week 5, during vaccination. With topical imiquimod, each dose of the vaccine consisted of 300 ug of mutant IDH1 20-mer peptide. Donor diagnoses consisted of new WHO grade 3 or 4 IDH1-mutant, ATRX-lost astrocytomas. About this clone itself: Its specificity is not known.

Clones were read by immunoSEQ multiplex PCR, and TCRdb kept only the in-frame ones, dropping some. This table holds some 30,000 clones, approximately 88% found once. The CDR3 runs to 13 residues. V was pared by 4 bases and J by 0 bases, with 6 bases between. The germline CDR1 and CDR2 sequences are MNHEY and SMNVEV (reference sequence). The TCR sequence derives from a man between 18 and 35 years old with glioma. The starting material was PBMCs, obtained from a glioma patient whose treatment included an IDH1 peptide vaccine. The chain recombines TRBV27 with TRBJ1-1, with D unclear. CDR3 sequence: CASSSTVNTEAFF. The CDR3, as DNA: TGTGCCAGCAGTTCGACGGTGAACACTGAAGCTTTCTTT.